This T cell receptor beta chain was recorded in a study of regulatory T cells in long-lasting Graves disease. Findings of the study overall: Comparison showed that persistent patients shared more public clonotypes (roughly 2,500) than new patients (966).

With iRepertoire HTBI primers and Arm-PCR of CDR3 regions, TCR beta libraries were built. One entry per CDR3 protein, called by TCRdb with MiXCR from the multiplex PCR reads. The repertoire consists of about 430,000 distinct CDR3 sequences, with approximately 15% occurring once and the leading ten covering over 7%. This clonotype has only a few counts. Its matching antigen is unknown. Time point indicated: newly diagnosed GD, antithyroid drugs for less than 3 months. The TCR library was made from RNA that had been extracted from PBMCs in TRIzol. Tubes containing EDTA received approximately 9 milliliters of drawn peripheral blood. The V and J ends lost 4 bases and 0 bases, in that order; junction bases with no gene match: 9. Germline V gives CDR1 GTSNPN, CDR2 SVGIG (reference sequence). The CDR3 covers 17 residues. This sample was shared with a second study, whose subject was T cells in Graves' hyperthyroidism and ophthalmopathy. This second study notes: It was considered stable Graves' hyperthyroidism when ophthalmopathy did not progress within 18 months. Newly diagnosed hyperthyroidism, duration under 2 months, in patients aged 18 to 65.

Sequenced here: peripheral blood mononuclear cells (PBMCs), sampled at new diagnosis, from a patient treated with antithyroid drugs. This receptor was identified in a woman aged 40 to 50 with Graves disease. The chain carries TRBV30 and TRBJ2-3; 11 bases line up with TRBD2. The CDR3 protein is CAWNGGLADLSTDTQYF. Written as DNA, the CDR3 is TGTGCCTGGAACGGGGGACTAGCGGACTTGAGCACAGATACGCAGTATTTT. The complete variable domain, with remaining parts taken from reference TRBV30 and TRBJ2-3, reads SQTIHQWPATLVQPVGSPLSLECTVEGTSNPNLYWYRQAAGRGLQLLFYSVGIGQISSEVPQNLSASRPQDRQFILSSKKLLLSDSGFYLCAWNGGLADLSTDTQYFGPGTRLTVL.